This T cell receptor beta chain was identified in a study of T cell repertoires in cytomegalovirus infection. Turning to the study itself: It can be stated that public TCR beta signatures indicated CMV infection as well as a matching HLA type. Notes on the study in general: Of the TCR beta families, the public ones yielded a cumulative frequency that identified carriers of CMV plus the relevant HLA. Dominant in the ex vivo response were TCR beta clonotypes restricted by HLA-C and specific for CMV.

Comment on this clonotype: Antigen unknown.

Per germline, CDR1 DFQATT and CDR2 SNEGSKA (reference sequence). Trimming removed 0 bases at V and 4 bases at J, with 9 bases between. This CDR3 comprises 14 residues. TCRdb re-called the reads with MiXCR, one entry per CDR3 protein. This sample has hundreds of thousands of distinct CDR3 sequences, with around 9.1% found just once. The chain joins TRBV20-1 to TRBJ1-4; D call uncertain. The sequencing sample was made of PBMCs. The clonotype comes from a human donor in good health (CMV status not recorded). Some clones in this sample may be carry-over from other donors' samples. The CDR3 DNA reads TGCAGTGCTAGAGACCCCAGGCGTAATGAAAAACTGTTTTTT. Its translation: CSARDPRRNEKLFF.